This T cell receptor beta chain was observed in a study of T cells in Graves' hyperthyroidism and ophthalmopathy. The TCR beta CDR3 regions underwent amplification using RNA transcripts as the source. TCR CDR3 underwent first-round RT-PCR with the HTBI primer set. TCRdb re-derived calls from the multiplex PCR reads in MiXCR, one entry per CDR3 protein. This sample has hundreds of thousands of distinct CDR3 sequences, with 18% found just once. This clonotype was observed at least ten times. The sequenced sample was blood. The sequence was collected from a woman between 45 and 65 years old with Graves' hyperthyroidism that later progressed to Graves' ophthalmopathy.

Here the CDR3 reads CATSRDSLRGRETQYF. CDR3 coding DNA: TGTGCCACCAGCAGAGATAGCCTGAGAGGGCGTGAGACCCAGTACTTC. The gene calls are TRBV15 and TRBJ2-5; maybe TRBD2 (5 bases). Germline V gene lookup returns CDR1 LNHNV and CDR2 YYDKDF (reference sequence). Trimming left V 0 bases short and J 5 bases short, with 16 bases between. The CDR3 covers 16 residues.